This record concerns one TCR beta chain sequence. This clonotype was observed many times. Its antigen is not yet known. Base quality data are lacking; no much larger clone is found one base away. This record belongs to a study of regulatory T cells in long-lasting Graves disease (dated by TCRdb to 2020 to 2023). Background for the entire study: Newly diagnosed Graves' disease patients had taken antithyroid drugs for less than 3 months. A total of around 35 samples underwent TCR sequencing: around 13 from persistent and some 20 from newly diagnosed Graves' disease patients. Peripheral blood TCR sequencing and RNA sequencing compared persistent Graves' disease patients with newly diagnosed Graves' disease patients. The study took place in China and was registered as a clinical trial.

The protocol used for the library was multiplex PCR. Sequenced on an Illumina HiSeq 4000. iRepertoire HTBI primers and Arm-PCR amplification of CDR3 regions were used to construct TCR beta libraries. PCR products were gel purified before sequencing. The authors' analysis ran thus. A total of roughly 65 TRBV and 14 TRBJ segments were identified across samples and were used for gene usage analysis of CDR3 amino acid clonotypes. Filtered high-quality paired reads were merged into contigs using COPE and FqMerger. BLAST was used to align contigs to IMGT TRBV, TRBD and TRBJ reference genes, with CDR3 defined following IMGT. Highly expanded clones were defined as clonotypes with a frequency above 0.1%. Shannon entropy was used to measure repertoire diversity, and the Gini coefficient was used to measure V-J evenness. A clonotype was considered public if more than one individual shared it. TCRdb cleaned the public reads at Q25 with fastp, built clones with MiXCR and kept in-frame beta chains. Each entry merges the rows of one CDR3 protein and shows their most common DNA and genes. The V and J calls and clone size are TCRdb's, not the authors'. This sample comprises about 370,000 distinct CDR3 sequences, roughly a sixth of them detected only once. The ten top clones hold 20% to 25% of the sample.

According to the germline V gene, CDR1 reads SGHAT and CDR2 reads FQNNGV. The V end loses 2 bases and the J end loses 7 bases, and a stretch of 7 bases separates them. The CDR3 numbers 12 residues from cysteine through phenylalanine. Only the CDR3 region is kept as DNA, spanning 36 bases read in frame from base 1. The time point tag for this specimen amounts to: newly diagnosed GD, antithyroid drugs for less than 3 months. RNA was extracted from PBMCs in TRIzol for both TCR sequencing and RNA sequencing. The diagnosis of Graves' disease was made according to American Thyroid Association guidelines. Patients were recruited from an endocrinology department in Xi'an, China. Each patient gave around 9 milliliters of peripheral blood, collected in an EDTA anticoagulant tube. Ficoll Paque Plus density gradient separation was used to isolate PBMCs, and no additional T cell sorting was done. RNA quality was checked with an Agilent 2100 Bioanalyzer and agarose gel, and concentration with a NanoDrop 2000.

Study-level results and caveats: Peripheral blood alone was examined, since thyroid tissue, which constituted the primary lesion, could not be accessed. Lower TCR Shannon entropy and fewer highly expanded clones were observed in persistent Graves' disease patients than in newly diagnosed patients, which suggested clonal expansion. The authors acknowledged the small sample size as a limitation that may reduce accuracy. Persistent disease showed preferential use of TRBV28, TRBJ1-2 and TRBJ2-5, whereas newly diagnosed disease favored TRBV20-1 and TRBJ2-1. Patients with persistent disease shared more public clonotypes (fewer than 3,000) than newly diagnosed patients did (approximately 970). Only the TCR beta chain was sequenced and analyzed.

The receptor chain draws on TRBV11-2 and TRBJ2-3; the D gene cannot be named for sure. This receptor was identified in a female donor with Graves disease. Here the sequenced sample was peripheral blood mononuclear cells (PBMCs), taken at new diagnosis, from a patient treated with antithyroid drugs. The nucleotide sequence reads as follows: TGTGCCAGCAGCTTAACGGTTAATACGCAGTATTTT. This sequence encodes CASSLTVNTQYF.